The 19 T cell receptor beta chains given below trace back to one sample, sequenced in a study of T cell changes during pregnancy in multiple sclerosis. The method was immunoSEQ multiplex PCR; TCRdb's version includes in-frame clones alone and lacks a portion of them. This sample has 75,000 to 90,000 clones, with around nine tenths found just once. The material was CD4+ T cells from peripheral blood mononuclear cells, obtained before pregnancy. The receptors originated from a female donor with multiple sclerosis, enrolled in a pregnancy study.

This clone was observed once. V gene TRBV2 combines with J gene TRBJ1-2; 8 nucleotides align to TRBD1. V trimming: 1 base; J trimming: 3 bases; junction bases outside the gene matches: 4. Germline V CDR1 and CDR2: SNHLY, FYNNEI. This CDR3 comprises 15 residues. CDR3: CASSEGQGAYYGYTF. The DNA of the CDR3 is TGTGCCAGCAGTGAAGGGCAGGGGGCCTACTATGGCTACACCTTC.

The genes are TRBV18 and TRBJ1-1, with 7 nucleotides matching TRBD1. The CDR3 is 15 residues long. CDR1 and CDR2 (germline): KGHSH, LQKENI. The junction had 5 bases not matched to a gene; V was cut back by 2 bases and J by 2 bases. CDR3 protein: CASSPIPGGNTEAFF. In DNA form, the CDR3 reads TGTGCCAGCTCACCAATTCCAGGGGGAAACACTGAAGCTTTCTTT. Supplemented by reference TRBV18 and TRBJ1-1, the full variable domain reads NAGVMQNPRHLVRRRGQEARLRCSPMKGHSHVYWYRQLPEEGLKFMVYLQKENIIDESGMPKERFSAEFPKEGPSILRIQQVVRGDSAAYFCASSPIPGGNTEAFFGQGTRLTVV.

The genes are TRBV2 and TRBJ2-1, with 11 bases aligning to TRBD1. The germline gives CDR1 SNHLY, CDR2 FYNNEI. V lost 5 bases, J lost 7 bases, and 4 bases stayed unmatched. The CDR3 loop spans 14 amino acids. The CDR3 nucleotides read TGTGCCAGCAGTACCGGGACAGGGGGAAATGAGCAGTTCTTC. Residues: CASSTGTGGNEQFF.

The chain is built from TRBV15 and TRBJ1-1; TRBD1 is a possible D gene (5 bases). The V end lost 6 bases, the J end lost 3 bases, and 11 bases lay between the germline ends. From germline, CDR1 is LNHNV and CDR2 YYDKDF (reference sequence). This CDR3 is built from 13 residues. CDR3 sequence (DNA): TGTGCCACCAGAACTCCGGGGGACACTGAAGCTTTCTTT. Protein: CATRTPGDTEAFF.

The chain has TRBV28 and TRBJ1-1; tentatively, D is TRBD1 (6 bases). The CDR3 loop spans 16 amino acids. Looked up from germline, CDR1 is MDHEN and CDR2 is SYDVKM. Trimming took off 9 bases at V and 1 base at J, with 21 bases between the two ends. As DNA, the CDR3 is TGTGCCAGTCCACCGAAGGGGGGGCGGGGGAACACTGAAGCTTTCTTT. It yields the protein CASPPKGGRGNTEAFF.

The chain carries TRBV5-1 and TRBJ2-7, with 10 bases matching TRBD1. This CDR3 region has 14 residues. The germline gives CDR1 SGHRS, CDR2 YFSETQ. With 2 bases clipped from V and 2 bases from J, the junction kept 1 base outside the gene matches. The CDR3 nucleotides are TGCGCCAGCAGCTTAGGACAGGGGGCCTACGAGCAGTACTTC. This translates into CASSLGQGAYEQYF.

This chain's CDR3 is CASSLDPTGGRTGELFF. The CDR3 DNA follows: TGCGCCAGCAGCTTGGACCCAACTGGAGGGAGGACCGGGGAGCTGTTTTTT. The chain recombines TRBV5-1 with TRBJ2-2; the D gene is possibly TRBD2 (6 bases). The CDR3 contains 17 residues. CDR1 and CDR2 (germline): SGHRS, YFSETQ. Deletions cut 0 bases from V and 5 bases from J, with 17 bases between. The whole variable domain, filled in from reference TRBV5-1 and TRBJ2-2, reads KAGVTQTPRYLIKTRGQQVTLSCSPISGHRSVSWYQQTPGQGLQFLFEYFSETQRNKGNFPGRFSGRQFSNSRSEMNVSTLELGDSALYLCASSLDPTGGRTGELFFGEGSRLTVL.

The chain has TRBV5-4 and TRBJ2-1; 8 nucleotides match TRBD1. CDR1 SGHNT and CDR2 YYREEE come from the germline V gene (reference sequence). The CDR3 covers 15 residues. After removal of 2 bases from V and 3 bases from J, the junction contained 4 bases not matched to a gene. CDR3 DNA: TGTGCCAGCAGCTTCCAGGGGGCGATCTACAATGAGCAGTTCTTC. Residues: CASSFQGAIYNEQFF.

This clone was seen just once. V is TRBV7-9 and J is TRBJ1-4; TRBD1 agrees at 9 bases. V was pared by 5 bases and J by 6 bases, with 7 bases of the junction left unmatched. CDR1 is SEHNR, CDR2 FQNEAQ, per germline (reference sequence). CDR3 length equals 15 residues. CDR3 in amino acids: CASSTRQGEDEKLFF. For the CDR3, the DNA is TGTGCCAGCAGCACTAGACAGGGGGAGGATGAAAAACTGTTTTTT.

In nucleotides, the CDR3 is TGTGCCAGCAGCTTCTCAAGCGGGAGGGCCAGGGATGAGCAGTTCTTC. Protein: CASSFSSGRARDEQFF. The chain recombines TRBV11-3 with TRBJ2-1, with 10 bases lining up with TRBD2. From germline, CDR1 is SGHNT and CDR2 YENEEA. The ends lost 3 bases at V and 8 bases at J; junction bases unmatched: 10. The CDR3 is made up of 16 amino acids.

In its sample, this clone was seen once. The V call is TRBV6-5, the J call TRBJ2-7; perhaps TRBD2 as D (5 bases). CDR3 length: 11 residues. Germline V lookup: CDR1 MNHEY, CDR2 SVGAGI. The V gene lost 6 bases and the J gene lost 4 bases, with 7 bases spanning the gap. The CDR3 sequence: CASRSGYEQYF. CDR3 nucleotide sequence: TGTGCCAGCAGATCGGGGTACGAGCAGTACTTC.

This clone appeared once. This chain connects TRBV28 to TRBJ2-1; weak D call: TRBD2 (7 bases). V dropped 7 bases and J dropped 8 bases, with 18 bases sitting between them. Germline CDR1 and CDR2: MDHEN and SYDVKM. This CDR3 has 14 amino acids. The CDR3 here is CASMGGAVRDEQFF. The CDR3 region has the DNA TGTGCCAGCATGGGGGGGGCTGTGCGGGATGAGCAGTTCTTC.

In this sample, this clone turned up once. The rearrangement links TRBV10-2 to TRBJ2-3; the match to TRBD2 covers 16 bases. The germline CDR1 and CDR2 sequences are WSHSY and SAAADI. CDR3 size: 18 residues. With 5 bases clipped from V and 1 base from J, the junction kept 6 bases outside the gene matches. This CDR3 reads CASSNPGLAGGRTDTQYF. The CDR3 nucleotides are TGCGCCAGCAGTAACCCGGGACTAGCGGGAGGGCGCACAGATACGCAGTATTTT.

The genes are TRBV5-1 and TRBJ2-7; D is unresolved. The CDR3 is made up of 16 amino acids. Germline V gene lookup returns CDR1 SGHRS and CDR2 YFSETQ. Trimming left V 0 bases short and J 2 bases short, with 15 bases between. The CDR3 here is CASSLAGWAGAYEQYF. The CDR3 bases are TGCGCCAGCAGCTTGGCCGGCTGGGCCGGTGCCTACGAGCAGTACTTC.

The chain joins TRBV14 to TRBJ2-2; D is ambiguous. The germline V and J ends were trimmed by 3 bases and 4 bases, with 6 bases remaining between them. Germline V gene sequence: CDR1 SGHDN, CDR2 FVKESK. This CDR3 contains 13 residues. CDR3 nucleotide sequence: TGTGCCAGCAGCCACCACAGCACCGGGGAGCTGTTTTTT. Protein: CASSHHSTGELFF.

The chain uses TRBV5-1 and TRBJ2-1; 9 bases are a match to TRBD1. This CDR3 is 16 amino acids long. Per the germline V gene, CDR1 is SGHRS and CDR2 is YFSETQ. Trimming at V came to 1 base and at J to 1 base, leaving 3 bases not matched to a gene. For the CDR3, the DNA is TGCGCCAGCAGCTTGTTGACAGGGGGGTCCTACAATGAGCAGTTCTTC. It codes for CASSLLTGGSYNEQFF.

The chain is built from TRBV19 and TRBJ2-7, with D possibly matching TRBD1 (6 bases). Germline V gene lookup returns CDR1 LNHDA and CDR2 SQIVND (reference sequence). This CDR3 region has 13 residues. V was pared by 4 bases and J by 1 base, with 8 bases between. The CDR3 DNA sequence: TGTGCCAGTAGTAGGGACAAATCCTACGAGCAGTACTTC. Translation gives CASSRDKSYEQYF.

The V call is TRBV28, the J call TRBJ1-5; 10 bases match TRBD1. The length of the CDR3 is 12 residues. The V gene end was trimmed by 6 bases and the J gene end by 7 bases; junction bases not matched to a gene: 0. Germline assignment: CDR1 MDHEN and CDR2 SYDVKM. DNA for the CDR3: TGTGCCAGCAGGACAGGGGGCCAGCCCCAGCATTTT. This gives the protein CASRTGGQPQHF.

V usage is TRBV6-6 and J usage is TRBJ1-1, with 8 bases lining up with TRBD1. This CDR3 comprises 13 residues. Germline CDR1 reads MNHNY; CDR2 reads SVGAGI (reference sequence). J was trimmed by 10 bases and V by 4 bases; bases with no gene match: 8. CDR3 sequence: CASSSDRGSSAFF. The CDR3 DNA sequence: TGTGCCAGCAGTTCCGACAGGGGCTCCTCAGCTTTCTTT.